The sequence of this TCR beta chain was determined in a study of blood T cell repertoires in COVID-19. Study at large: COVID-19 samples from acute and convalescent phases originated in the United States, Italy and Spain. Sources were T cells, B-cell-depleted T cells, or PBMCs; the material itself was cDNA or gDNA.

Per the study methods: Reference gene primer amplification yielded estimated nucleated cell counts. The method was immunoSEQ multiplex PCR; TCRdb's version includes in-frame clones alone and lacks a portion of them. V and J calls plus clone size are reproduced from that table; the DNA served to infer D and trimming. The sample lists over 200,000 clones, 70% to 90% occurring once. Germline assignment: CDR1 SEHNR and CDR2 FQNEAQ (reference sequence). The CDR3 has 14 amino acids. V trimming: 5 bases; J trimming: 3 bases; junction bases outside the gene matches: 6. This clone was observed a handful of times.

This sequence originates from a woman between 65 and 79 years old with active or convalescent COVID-19. The chain recombines TRBV7-9 with TRBJ2-5; 7 bases are shared with TRBD2. Sequencing was performed on peripheral blood. The CDR3 sequence is CASSPQGGEETQYF. As DNA, the CDR3 is TGTGCCAGCAGCCCCCAGGGAGGGGAAGAGACCCAGTACTTC.